This T cell receptor beta chain was sequenced for a study of T cell responses to AZD1222 COVID-19 vaccine. Study at large: Pooling was applied to second doses at about 4 or about 12 weeks. Points from the study as a whole: Once two AZD1222 doses were given, Spike-specific TCR breadth and depth went up. Donors were mostly white British, more females; clonal diversity possibly underestimated. The study reported that nearly half of spike-specific TCRs target unmutated variant regions.

The CDR3 has 15 amino acids. Germline V gene lookup returns CDR1 LNHDA and CDR2 SQIVND (reference sequence). Trimming removed 6 bases from V and 6 bases from J, with 20 bases in between. On this clone: Its specificity is unknown.

Produced via immunoSEQ multiplex PCR; TCRdb's table is partial and in-frame only. This repertoire shows 110,000 to 150,000 clones, 80% to 95% found once; its top ten account for over 1.5%. This receptor was taken from an adult in good health. Sample: peripheral blood, taken on day 0 of AZD1222 vaccination. The V gene is TRBV19, the J gene TRBJ1-1; TRBD1 is a possible D gene (5 bases). In DNA, the CDR3 is TGTGCCAGTAGGGACATACCCGTGAGAATTTCTGAAGCTTTCTTT. Its protein is CASRDIPVRISEAFF.